This TCR beta chain was sequenced during a study of CD4+ T cells in melanoma. Trimming stripped 6 bases from V and 7 bases from J, with 16 bases between. Germline CDR1 reads MRHNA; CDR2 reads SNTAGT. The CDR3 runs to 14 residues. General study results and limits: A reported correlation linked neoantigen-specific CD4+ T cells to CD8+, macrophage and B cell function. Neoantigen-specific CD4+ T cells in melanoma reportedly had diverse differentiation states.

As for this clone: What it recognizes is unknown.

Clones were read by immunoSEQ multiplex PCR, and TCRdb kept only the in-frame ones, dropping some. The sample contains some 110,000 clones, 80% to 95% of which appear only once. The clonotype was recovered from a human donor with melanoma. Material for sequencing was peripheral blood. This sequence joins TRBV6-4 and TRBJ2-1; D tentatively fits TRBD1 or TRBD2 (5 bases each). The DNA of the CDR3 is TGTGCCAGCAGCCCCACCCGAGGGGCGAATGAGCAGTTCTTC. Its protein product is CASSPTRGANEQFF.